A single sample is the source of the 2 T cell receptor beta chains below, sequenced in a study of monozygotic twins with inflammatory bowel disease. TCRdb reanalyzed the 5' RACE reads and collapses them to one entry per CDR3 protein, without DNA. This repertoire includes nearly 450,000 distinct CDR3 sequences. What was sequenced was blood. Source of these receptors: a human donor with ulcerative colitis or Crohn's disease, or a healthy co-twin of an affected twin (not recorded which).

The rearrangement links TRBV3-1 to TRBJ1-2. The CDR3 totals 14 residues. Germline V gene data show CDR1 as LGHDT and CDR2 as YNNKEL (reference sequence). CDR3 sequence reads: CASSQIGLNYGYTF.

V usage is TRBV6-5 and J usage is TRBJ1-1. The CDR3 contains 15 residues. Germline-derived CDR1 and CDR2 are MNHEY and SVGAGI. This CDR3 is CASSYSITVNTEAFF.